A single sample gave rise to the 32 T cell receptor beta chains below, sequenced in a study of T-cell reconstitution after alpha-beta-depleted transplantation in children (TCRdb year 2016). Library preparation employed PCR. Sequencing took place on an Illumina HiSeq 2500. To normalize quantification of the TCRbeta repertoire, the TCR libraries were built with molecular barcoding that relied on unique molecular identifiers. TCRdb passed the public sequencing reads through fastp at Q25 and MiXCR, retaining productive beta sequences. Rows matching on CDR3 protein sequence are summarized as one entry with the most common DNA and genes. This sample holds 200,000 to 250,000 distinct CDR3 sequences; 8% to 10% were observed only once. In total, the top ten clones hold around 6.2% of the sample. Here the sequenced sample was PBMCs from the stem cell graft donor, taken from the stem cell graft. The receptors derive from a human donor who donated a stem cell graft to a child with acute lymphoblastic leukemia.

This clonotype was seen more than once but under ten times. The genes are TRBV4-3 and TRBJ2-1; 9 bases map to TRBD2. Germline V gene data show CDR1 as LGHNA and CDR2 as YSLEER. V was pared by 1 base and J by 0 bases, with 7 bases of the junction left unmatched. The CDR3 has 18 amino acids. CDR3 loop: CASSQVASGTYSYNEQFF. As DNA, the CDR3 is TGCGCCAGCAGCCAAGTGGCTAGCGGGACGTACTCCTACAATGAGCAGTTCTTC.

The chain carries TRBV6-6 and TRBJ1-1; maybe TRBD1 (6 bases). The CDR3 sequence is 13 residues long. The germline CDR1 and CDR2 sequences are MNHNY and SVGAGI (reference sequence). Trimming pared 6 bases from V and 9 bases from J, leaving 17 bases between. CDR3 amino acids: CASSPGDIPKAFF. CDR3 nucleotide sequence: TGTGCCAGCAGCCCCGGGGACATCCCCAAAGCTTTCTTT.

This clonotype has at least ten counts. This sequence joins TRBV7-2 and TRBJ1-1; TRBD1 matches at 8 bases. This CDR3 is 16 amino acids long. V lost 9 bases and J lost 2; bases outside the gene matches: 14. Germline CDR1 is SGHTA and CDR2 is FQGNSA. In nucleotides, the CDR3 is TGTGCCAGTACCACAGGGGGGGTCTTACCAAACACTGAAGCTTTCTTT. Its translation is CASTTGGVLPNTEAFF.

The table lists this clonotype with a few counts. This chain joins TRBV11-2 and TRBJ1-2, with 11 nucleotides matching TRBD1. The CDR3 contains 15 residues. Germline CDR1 and CDR2: SGHAT and FQNNGV. V lost 1 base and J lost 8; bases outside the gene matches: 6. CDR3 residues: CASSLAQDRGRGYTF. In nucleotides, the CDR3 is TGTGCCAGCAGCTTAGCCCAGGACAGGGGGCGCGGCTACACCTTC.

In its sample, this clonotype was seen a few times. The chain employs TRBV6-1 and TRBJ1-2; 12 nucleotides line up with TRBD1. V lost 4 bases to trimming and J lost 4 bases; unmatched junction nucleotides: 4. Per germline, CDR1 MNHNS and CDR2 SASEGT. The CDR3 totals 15 residues. The CDR3 DNA sequence: TGTGCCAGCAGTGCCGGGACAGGGGGCGGCTATGGCTACACCTTC. Its translation is CASSAGTGGGYGYTF.

This clonotype was detected only a few times. V usage is TRBV11-2 and J usage is TRBJ2-2; D is possibly TRBD1 or TRBD2 (5 bases each). Germline V gene sequence: CDR1 SGHAT, CDR2 FQNNGV. Trimming took off 4 bases at V and 4 bases at J, with 10 bases between the two ends. The CDR3 runs 14 residues. CDR3 loop: CASSSRDGTGELFF. The CDR3 DNA reads TGTGCCAGCAGCTCCCGGGACGGCACCGGGGAGCTGTTTTTT.

This clonotype showed up just a few times. This chain links TRBV25-1 with TRBJ1-3; D gene ambiguous. The V end lost 2 bases, the J end lost 1 base, and 9 bases lay between the germline ends. The V gene's germline CDR1 is MGHDK and CDR2 SYGVNS. The CDR3 is 15 amino acids. The CDR3 region is CASSEPGPSGNTIYF. CDR3 DNA sequence: TGTGCCAGCAGTGAACCCGGACCGTCTGGAAACACCATATATTTT.

The chain employs TRBV7-2 and TRBJ2-1; D call uncertain. The CDR3 spans 15 residues. Trimming removed 5 bases from V and 6 bases from J, with 17 bases in between. Germline V gene sequence: CDR1 SGHTA, CDR2 FQGNSA. CDR3 amino acids: CASSPGSLRSNEQFF. DNA of the CDR3: TGTGCCAGCAGCCCCGGGTCCCTTAGGAGCAATGAGCAGTTCTTC.

Ten or more counts support this clonotype. The gene calls are TRBV7-2 and TRBJ1-1, with D perhaps TRBD1 (5 bases). Between the trimmed V and J ends, which lost 4 bases and 4 bases, there was a span of 13 bases. Germline V gene lookup returns CDR1 SGHTA and CDR2 FQGNSA. The CDR3 length is 14 residues. CDR3 nucleotides: TGTGCCAGCAGCTCGCGCCTCGGGGGCACTGAAGCTTTCTTT. Protein sequence: CASSSRLGGTEAFF.

This clonotype has only a few counts. The V call is TRBV12-3 or TRBV12-4, the J call TRBJ1-5, with D maybe TRBD1 (6 bases). The CDR3 extends over 14 amino acids. With 3 bases removed from V and 7 bases from J, the gap between germline ends came to 13 bases. CDR3 DNA sequence: TGTGCCAGCAGTTTCAACAGGGCCAGCCAGCCCCAGCATTTT. Its protein product is CASSFNRASQPQHF.

The chain uses TRBV5-1 and TRBJ1-2, with 7 bases that match TRBD1. Losses at the gene ends were 4 bases for V and 8 bases for J; bases not matched to a gene: 8. This CDR3 is 13 amino acids long. Germline values: CDR1 SGHRS, CDR2 YFSETQ. The CDR3 is CASSGTGVGGYTF. The CDR3 nucleotides are TGCGCCAGCAGCGGAACAGGGGTTGGGGGCTACACCTTC.

Many counts were recorded for this clonotype. The rearrangement uses TRBV6-1 and TRBJ1-6; 7 nucleotides align to TRBD1. From germline, CDR1 is MNHNS and CDR2 SASEGT. The ends lost 0 bases at V and 3 bases at J; junction bases unmatched: 2. CDR3 length: 16 residues. The DNA of the CDR3 is TGTGCCAGCAGTGAAGCTCGACAGGGCTATAATTCACCCCTCCACTTT. Its protein product is CASSEARQGYNSPLHF.

This clonotype was counted at least ten times. J is TRBJ1-6 and V is TRBV6-4, with D maybe TRBD1 (5 bases). V was clipped by 6 bases and J by 4 bases, with 13 bases between them. This CDR3 spans 15 amino acids. CDR1 MRHNA and CDR2 SNTAGT come from the germline V gene. The CDR3 sequence: CASSKDGGYNSPLHF. The CDR3 nucleotides read TGTGCCAGCAGCAAGGACGGGGGTTATAATTCACCCCTCCACTTT.

The table lists this clonotype with many counts. The V and J genes are TRBV10-3 and TRBJ1-2; TRBD1 aligns across 12 bases. The CDR3 loop spans 14 amino acids. Germline CDR1 and CDR2: ENHRY and SYGVKD. After removal of 7 bases from V and 4 bases from J, the junction contained 4 bases not matched to a gene. CDR3 DNA: TGTGCCATCAACCCGGGACAGGGGGCCTATGGCTACACCTTC. Its protein product is CAINPGQGAYGYTF.

The chain couples TRBV28 to TRBJ2-5, with D unresolved. Germline loops: CDR1 MDHEN, CDR2 SYDVKM. With 10 bases removed from V and 0 bases from J, the gap between germline ends came to 12 bases. The CDR3 extends over 13 amino acids. Here the CDR3 reads CAMGLGYQETQYF. The CDR3 nucleotides read TGTGCCATGGGCCTAGGGTACCAAGAGACCCAGTACTTC. Complete variable domain (other parts from reference TRBV28 and TRBJ2-5): DVKVTQSSRYLVKRTGEKVFLECVQDMDHENMFWYRQDPGLGLRLIYFSYDVKMKEKGDIPEGYSVSREKKERFSLILESASTNQTSMYLCAMGLGYQETQYFGPGTRLLVL.

V is TRBV5-1 and J is TRBJ2-1; 14 positions agree with TRBD2. With 3 bases clipped from V and 4 bases from J, the junction kept 3 bases outside the gene matches. The CDR3 sequence is 16 residues long. Germline-derived CDR1 and CDR2 are SGHRS and YFSETQ. The CDR3 protein is CASSSGLAGEYNEQFF. DNA of the CDR3: TGCGCCAGCAGCTCGGGACTAGCGGGGGAATACAATGAGCAGTTCTTC. Full variable domain (rest looked up from reference TRBV5-1 and TRBJ2-1): KAGVTQTPRYLIKTRGQQVTLSCSPISGHRSVSWYQQTPGQGLQFLFEYFSETQRNKGNFPGRFSGRQFSNSRSEMNVSTLELGDSALYLCASSSGLAGEYNEQFFGPGTRLTVL.

The V call is TRBV5-1, the J call TRBJ2-7; D is unclear. Germline V lookup: CDR1 SGHRS, CDR2 YFSETQ. The CDR3 is 11 amino acids. Trimming left V 4 bases short and J 3 bases short, with 5 bases between. CDR3: CASSGDYEQYF. CDR3 coding DNA: TGCGCCAGCAGCGGGGACTACGAGCAGTACTTC.

CDR3 sequence reads: CASSYGLPYEQYF. The DNA of the CDR3 is TGTGCCAGCAGTTACGGGCTCCCCTACGAGCAGTACTTC. The V call is TRBV6-2 or TRBV6-3, the J call TRBJ2-7; D remains ambiguous. V was cut by 2 bases and J by 2 bases, with 7 bases left in between. Germline V CDR1 and CDR2: MNHEY, SVGEGT. CDR3 length: 13 residues.

This clonotype was picked up many times. This chain uses TRBV12-3 or TRBV12-4 with TRBJ1-6; D uncertain. The CDR3 is 12 residues long. Trimming removed 2 bases at V and 9 bases at J, with 5 bases between. CDR3 nucleotides: TGTGCCAGCAGTTTATTCAGTTCACCCCTCCACTTT. It translates to CASSLFSSPLHF.

In its sample, this clonotype was seen many times. This chain joins TRBV20-1 and TRBJ2-5; 10 nucleotides agree with TRBD2. Trimming at V came to 5 bases and at J to 3 bases, leaving 3 bases not matched to a gene. CDR3 length equals 13 residues. Germline assignment: CDR1 DFQATT and CDR2 SNEGSKA (reference sequence). CDR3 DNA sequence: TGCAGTGCTTCCCTAGCGGGGGAAGAGACCCAGTACTTC. Translated: CSASLAGEETQYF.

The chain employs TRBV7-2 and TRBJ1-1; 12 positions match TRBD1. Germline V gives CDR1 SGHTA, CDR2 FQGNSA. With 4 bases clipped from V and 5 bases from J, the junction kept 8 bases outside the gene matches. This CDR3 has 16 amino acids. The CDR3 here is CASSSGTGGPVTEAFF. The CDR3 DNA reads TGTGCCAGCAGCTCCGGGACAGGGGGCCCGGTGACTGAAGCTTTCTTT.

The rearrangement joins TRBV14 to TRBJ2-5, with D unclear. V was pared by 1 base and J by 0 bases, with 9 bases between. The CDR3 runs 15 residues. Per germline, CDR1 SGHDN and CDR2 FVKESK. The CDR3 coding sequence is TGTGCCAGCAGCCAAGCTGGCCGAGACCAAGAGACCCAGTACTTC. Amino acid sequence: CASSQAGRDQETQYF.

The J gene is TRBJ2-7, the V gene TRBV6-4; perhaps TRBD2 as D (6 bases). Germline V gene sequence: CDR1 MRHNA, CDR2 SNTAGT. CDR3 size: 14 residues. Trimming left V 2 bases short and J 9 bases short, with 17 bases between. CDR3 sequence reads: CASSDSGLGGVQYF. CDR3 coding DNA: TGTGCCAGCAGTGACAGCGGGCTAGGCGGGGTGCAGTACTTC.

This clonotype has more than one count but fewer than ten. The V call is TRBV24-1, the J call TRBJ1-2, with D hard to call. The CDR3 is 13 residues long. Trimming cost V 0 bases and J 8 bases, with 9 bases left between them. The germline gives CDR1 KGHDR, CDR2 SFDVKD. In DNA, the CDR3 is TGTGCCACCAGTGATTTGGATGGGCGGGGCTACACCTTC. Translation gives CATSDLDGRGYTF.

The V gene is TRBV12-3 or TRBV12-4, the J gene TRBJ2-3; D remains ambiguous. The CDR3 totals 12 residues. V dropped 6 bases and J dropped 2 bases, with 6 bases sitting between them. CDR3 bases: TGTGCCAGCAGCTACACCACAGATACGCAGTATTTT. This codes for CASSYTTDTQYF.

This clonotype was recorded a few times. The chain recombines TRBV27 with TRBJ1-2, with a possible D match to TRBD1 (5 bases). The V gene's germline CDR1 is MNHEY and CDR2 SMNVEV (reference sequence). This CDR3 has 13 residues. V lost 9 bases and J lost 3, with 14 bases in between. The CDR3 spells CASSGRDYYGYTF. CDR3 nucleotides: TGTGCCAGTTCGGGCAGGGATTACTATGGCTACACCTTC.

A few counts support this clonotype. The genes are TRBV9 and TRBJ2-1; 8 positions match TRBD2. Germline V CDR1 and CDR2: SGDLS, YYNGEE. The CDR3 is 15 amino acids. Trimming removed 7 bases from V and 4 bases from J; junction bases left unmatched: 10. The CDR3 sequence: CASAGGGGPYNEQFF. The CDR3 DNA follows: TGTGCCAGCGCCGGGGGCGGGGGGCCGTACAATGAGCAGTTCTTC.

This chain uses TRBV7-3 with TRBJ1-5; TRBD1 matches 12 bases. Germline V lookup: CDR1 SGHTA, CDR2 FQGTGA. Germline trimming cut 1 base from V and 2 bases from J; bases unmatched to any gene: 18. The CDR3 runs to 22 residues. The CDR3 protein is CASSLRGTPGQGASTGNQPQHF. The CDR3 bases are TGTGCCAGCAGCTTAAGGGGCACCCCGGGACAGGGGGCTTCAACGGGCAATCAGCCCCAGCATTTT.

This clonotype was recorded many times. V and J are TRBV5-1 and TRBJ2-5, with D tentatively TRBD2 (6 bases). This CDR3 has 12 residues. The V gene lost 0 bases and the J gene lost 13 bases, with 13 bases spanning the gap. Germline CDR1 is SGHRS and CDR2 is YFSETQ. The DNA of the CDR3 is TGCGCCAGCAGCTTGGGTTGGGACTCCCTGTACTTC. Amino acids: CASSLGWDSLYF.

This clonotype was detected only a few times. V gene TRBV6-2 or TRBV6-3 combines with J gene TRBJ1-2; D is unclear. Trimming took off 6 bases at V and 4 bases at J, with 18 bases between the two ends. This CDR3 region has 15 residues. The germline V gene encodes CDR1 MNHEY and CDR2 SVGEGT. The CDR3 loop is CASSTIGLLAYGYTF. The CDR3, as DNA: TGTGCCAGCAGCACTATTGGACTCCTGGCCTATGGCTACACCTTC.

This clonotype appeared a few times. The rearrangement uses TRBV20-1 and TRBJ1-5; D is unresolved. The V end lost 6 bases, the J end lost 2 bases, and 8 bases lay between the germline ends. The CDR3 contains 12 residues. Germline-derived CDR1 and CDR2 are DFQATT and SNEGSKA (reference sequence). CDR3: CSAMQGNQPQHF. CDR3 DNA sequence: TGCAGTGCAATGCAAGGCAATCAGCCCCAGCATTTT.

This clonotype has ten or more counts. This sequence joins TRBV10-3 and TRBJ2-3; D is possibly TRBD2 (6 bases). The CDR3 consists of 15 residues. The ends were cut back, 3 bases at V and 1 base at J, with 11 bases in the middle. Germline-derived CDR1 and CDR2 are ENHRY and SYGVKD. CDR3 sequence: CAISEFWEGTDTQYF. CDR3 DNA sequence: TGTGCCATCAGTGAATTCTGGGAGGGCACAGATACGCAGTATTTT.